One T cell receptor (beta chain) is described in this entry. Its antigen is currently unknown. The sample belongs to a study of vaccination and CD4 T cells after COVID-19. Whole-study context: Stimulation used overlapping spike peptides from SARS-CoV-2, HCoV-NL63, HCoV-OC43 and HCoV-229E.

The CDR3 sequence is 14 residues long. Germline CDR1 reads MNHNS; CDR2 reads SASEGT. Trimming stripped 8 bases from V and 4 bases from J, with 17 bases between. An Oncomine TCR Beta short-read assay was used to sequence the DNA from cultured CD4+ T cells. Cultures of CD4+ T cells served as the source for extracting genomic DNA. TCRdb reprocessed the PCR reads via MiXCR and lists one record per CDR3 protein. The table records about 18,000 distinct CDR3 sequences, roughly three fifths of them present only once. The treatment is: 10-day PBMC culture with coronavirus spike peptide pools or control peptides (ViraFEST assay). IL-2 (about 10 IU/ml) and peptide pools (10 ug/ml) were added to cultures of around 2.1 million PBMCs per well. Days 3 and 7 saw half the medium swapped for fresh IL-2 medium.

Specimen: CD4+ T cells from blood, cultured in vitro. The chain uses TRBV6-1 and TRBJ2-5; D is perhaps TRBD1 (6 bases). The source of this sequence is a human donor who had recovered from COVID-19. In DNA, the CDR3 is TGTGCCAGCGAATTTACAGGGATGCGAGAGACCCAGTACTTC. Protein: CASEFTGMRETQYF.